This T cell receptor (beta chain) was observed in a study of T cells in Graves' hyperthyroidism and ophthalmopathy. The wider study: Any treatment followed the collection of peripheral blood at initial diagnosis.

This clonotype was observed once. The source material, RNA transcripts, was used to amplify TCR beta CDR3 regions. The HTBI primer set served for first-round RT-PCR of the TCR CDR3. Via MiXCR, TCRdb re-called the multiplex PCR reads, giving one row per CDR3 protein. The table records approximately 530,000 distinct CDR3 sequences, 16% of them present only once. Germline values: CDR1 MNHEY, CDR2 SMNVEV (reference sequence). The CDR3 is 15 amino acids. The ends lost 6 bases at V and 8 bases at J; junction bases unmatched: 13. Sequenced sample: blood. J is TRBJ2-4 and V is TRBV27; TRBD1 matches at 7 bases. The source is a woman younger than 30 with Graves' hyperthyroidism. CDR3 nucleotides: TGTGCCAGCAGGGCTGGAGAGGGGGCCACGGACATTCAGTACTTC. Its translation is CASRAGEGATDIQYF.